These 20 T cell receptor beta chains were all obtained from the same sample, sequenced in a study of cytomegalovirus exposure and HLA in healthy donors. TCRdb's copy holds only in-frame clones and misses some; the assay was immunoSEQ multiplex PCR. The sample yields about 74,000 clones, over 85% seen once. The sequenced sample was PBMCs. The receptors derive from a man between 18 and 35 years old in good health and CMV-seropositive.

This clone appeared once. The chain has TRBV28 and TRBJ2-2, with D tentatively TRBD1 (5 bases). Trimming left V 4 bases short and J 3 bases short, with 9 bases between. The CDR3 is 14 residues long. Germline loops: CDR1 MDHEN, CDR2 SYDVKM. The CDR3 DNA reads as TGTGCCAGCAGTTCTCAGGGTTACACCGGGGAGCTGTTTTTT. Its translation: CASSSQGYTGELFF.

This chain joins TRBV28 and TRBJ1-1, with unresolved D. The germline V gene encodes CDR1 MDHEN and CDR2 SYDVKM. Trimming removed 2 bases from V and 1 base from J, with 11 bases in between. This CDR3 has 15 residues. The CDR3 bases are TGTGCCAGCAGTTTAAGGTATCGGAGGAACACTGAAGCTTTCTTT. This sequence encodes CASSLRYRRNTEAFF.

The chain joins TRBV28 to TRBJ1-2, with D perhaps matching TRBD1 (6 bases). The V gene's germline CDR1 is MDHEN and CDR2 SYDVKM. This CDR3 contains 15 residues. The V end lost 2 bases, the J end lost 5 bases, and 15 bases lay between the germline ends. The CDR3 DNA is TGTGCCAGCAGTTTACCACACAGGGAAGGATATGGCTACACCTTC. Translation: CASSLPHREGYGYTF.

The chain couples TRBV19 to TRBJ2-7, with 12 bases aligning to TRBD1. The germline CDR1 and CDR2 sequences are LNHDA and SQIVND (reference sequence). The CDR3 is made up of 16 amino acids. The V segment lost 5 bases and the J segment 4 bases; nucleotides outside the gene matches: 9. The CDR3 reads CASSVAGQGASYEQYF. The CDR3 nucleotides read TGTGCCAGTAGTGTGGCGGGACAGGGGGCCAGTTACGAGCAGTACTTC.

The CDR3 loop reads CASSLYSSTDTQYF. DNA of the CDR3: TGTGCCAGCAGTTTGTACAGCTCCACAGATACGCAGTATTTT. The chain couples TRBV27 to TRBJ2-3; D remains ambiguous. Germline V gene sequence: CDR1 MNHEY, CDR2 SMNVEV (reference sequence). The V end was cut by 3 bases, the J end by 2 bases, with 9 bases between. The CDR3 spans 14 residues.

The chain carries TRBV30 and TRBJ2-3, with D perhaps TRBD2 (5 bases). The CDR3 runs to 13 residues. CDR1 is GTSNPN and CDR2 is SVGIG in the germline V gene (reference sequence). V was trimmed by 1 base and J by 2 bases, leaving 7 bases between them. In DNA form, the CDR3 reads TGTGCCTGGAGTGAGACTATCACAGATACGCAGTATTTT. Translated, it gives CAWSETITDTQYF.

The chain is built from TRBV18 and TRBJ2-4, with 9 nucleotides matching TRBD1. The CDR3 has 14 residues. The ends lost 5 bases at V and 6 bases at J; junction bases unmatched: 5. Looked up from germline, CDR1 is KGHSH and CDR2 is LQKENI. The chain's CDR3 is CASSETGGGNIQYF. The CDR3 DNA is TGTGCCAGCTCAGAAACAGGGGGCGGAAACATTCAGTACTTC.

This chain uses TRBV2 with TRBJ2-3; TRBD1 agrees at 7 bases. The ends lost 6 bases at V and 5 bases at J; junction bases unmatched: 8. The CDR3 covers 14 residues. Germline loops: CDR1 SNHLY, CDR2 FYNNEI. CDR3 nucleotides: TGTGCCAGCAGGAGACAGGGTAGGCGAGATACGCAGTATTTT. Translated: CASRRQGRRDTQYF.

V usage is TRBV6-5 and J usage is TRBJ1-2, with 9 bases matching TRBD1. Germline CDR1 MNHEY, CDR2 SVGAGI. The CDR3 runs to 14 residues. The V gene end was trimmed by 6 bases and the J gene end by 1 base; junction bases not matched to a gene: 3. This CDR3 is CASRRTGVNYGYTF. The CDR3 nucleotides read TGTGCCAGCAGGCGGACAGGGGTTAACTATGGCTACACCTTC.

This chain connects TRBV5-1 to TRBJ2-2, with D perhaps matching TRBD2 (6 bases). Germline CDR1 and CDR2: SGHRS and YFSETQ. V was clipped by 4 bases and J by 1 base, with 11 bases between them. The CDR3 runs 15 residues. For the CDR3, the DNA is TGCGCCAGCAGCATTATTAGCGGGAACACCGGGGAGCTGTTTTTT. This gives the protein CASSIISGNTGELFF.

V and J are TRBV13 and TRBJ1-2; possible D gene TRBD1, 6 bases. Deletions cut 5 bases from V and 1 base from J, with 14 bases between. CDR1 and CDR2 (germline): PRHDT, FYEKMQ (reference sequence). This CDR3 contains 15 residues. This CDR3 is CASSAGRGLNYGYTF. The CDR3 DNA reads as TGTGCCAGCAGCGCCGGCAGGGGCCTTAACTATGGCTACACCTTC.

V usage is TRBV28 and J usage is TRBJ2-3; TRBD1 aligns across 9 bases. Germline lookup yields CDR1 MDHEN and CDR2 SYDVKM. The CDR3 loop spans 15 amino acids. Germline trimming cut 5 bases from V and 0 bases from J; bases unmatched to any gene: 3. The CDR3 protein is CASSDRGVSTDTQYF. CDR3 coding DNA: TGTGCCAGCAGTGACAGGGGGGTAAGCACAGATACGCAGTATTTT.

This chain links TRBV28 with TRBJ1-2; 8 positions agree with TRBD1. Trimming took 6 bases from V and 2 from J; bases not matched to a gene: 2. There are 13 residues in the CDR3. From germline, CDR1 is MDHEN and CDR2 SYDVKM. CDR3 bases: TGTGCCAGCAGGACAGGGGTGAACTATGGCTACACCTTC. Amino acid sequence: CASRTGVNYGYTF.

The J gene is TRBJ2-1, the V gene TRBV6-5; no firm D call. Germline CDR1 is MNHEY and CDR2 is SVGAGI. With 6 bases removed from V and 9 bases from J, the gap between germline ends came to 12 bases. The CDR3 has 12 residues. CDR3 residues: CASRTSMGEQFF. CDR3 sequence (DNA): TGTGCCAGCAGGACAAGCATGGGTGAGCAGTTCTTC.

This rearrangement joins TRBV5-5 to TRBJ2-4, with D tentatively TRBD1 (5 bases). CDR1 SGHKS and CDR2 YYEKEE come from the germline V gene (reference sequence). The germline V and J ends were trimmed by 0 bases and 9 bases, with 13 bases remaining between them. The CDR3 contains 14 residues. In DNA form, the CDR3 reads TGTGCCAGCAGCTTGGGACCCACAGGAACCATTCAGTACTTC. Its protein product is CASSLGPTGTIQYF.

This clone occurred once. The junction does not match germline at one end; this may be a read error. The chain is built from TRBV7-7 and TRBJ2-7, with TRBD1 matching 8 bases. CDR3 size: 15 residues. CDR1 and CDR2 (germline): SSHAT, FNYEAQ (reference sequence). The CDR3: CASSLGTGPTYEQYF. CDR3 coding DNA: TGTGCTAGCAGCTTAGGGACAGGACCTACCTACGAGCAGTACTTC.

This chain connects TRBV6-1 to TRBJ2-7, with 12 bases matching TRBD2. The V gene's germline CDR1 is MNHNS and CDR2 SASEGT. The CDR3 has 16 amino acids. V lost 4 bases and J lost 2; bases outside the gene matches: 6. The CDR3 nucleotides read TGTGCCAGCAGTGGCCAACTAGCGGGAGGACCCTACGAGCAGTACTTC. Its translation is CASSGQLAGGPYEQYF.

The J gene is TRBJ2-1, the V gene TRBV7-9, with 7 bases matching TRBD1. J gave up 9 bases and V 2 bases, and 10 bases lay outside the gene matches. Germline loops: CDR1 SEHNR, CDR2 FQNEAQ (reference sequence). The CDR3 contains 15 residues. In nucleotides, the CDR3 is TGTGCCAGCAGCTTACTTGGACAGGTCGGCGGTGAGCAGTTCTTC. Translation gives CASSLLGQVGGEQFF.

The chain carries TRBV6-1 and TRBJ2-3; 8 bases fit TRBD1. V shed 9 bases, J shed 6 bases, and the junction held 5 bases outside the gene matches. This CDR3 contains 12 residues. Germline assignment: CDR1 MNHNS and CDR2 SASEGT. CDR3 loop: CASRTGPDTQYF. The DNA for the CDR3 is TGTGCCAGTAGGACAGGGCCGGATACGCAGTATTTT.

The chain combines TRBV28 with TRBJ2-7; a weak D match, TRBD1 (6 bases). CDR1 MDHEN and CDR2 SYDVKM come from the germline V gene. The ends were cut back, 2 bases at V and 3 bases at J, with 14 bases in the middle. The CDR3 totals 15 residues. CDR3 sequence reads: CASSLGQGLLYEQYF. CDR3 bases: TGTGCCAGCAGTTTAGGGCAGGGGCTCCTCTACGAGCAGTACTTC.